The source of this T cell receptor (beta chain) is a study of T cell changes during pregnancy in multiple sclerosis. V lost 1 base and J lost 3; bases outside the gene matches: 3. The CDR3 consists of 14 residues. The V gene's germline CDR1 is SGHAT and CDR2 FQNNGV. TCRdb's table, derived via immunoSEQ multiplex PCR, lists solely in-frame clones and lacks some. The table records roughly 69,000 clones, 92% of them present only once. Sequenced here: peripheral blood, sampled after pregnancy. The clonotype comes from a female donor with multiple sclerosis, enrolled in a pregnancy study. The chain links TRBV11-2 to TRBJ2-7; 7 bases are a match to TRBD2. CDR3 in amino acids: CASSLGGGFYEQYF. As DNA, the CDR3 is TGTGCCAGCAGCTTAGGGGGGGGGTTCTACGAGCAGTACTTC.